Listed below are T cell receptor beta chains from one sample, sequenced in a study of response to subunit inactivated influenza vaccine. TCRdb analysed the RT-PCR reads with MiXCR anew, one entry per CDR3 protein. The sample records hundreds of thousands of distinct CDR3 sequences, about 10% being singletons. This sample comprised PBMCs from blood, obtained more than 35 days after vaccination. The source of these receptors is a man aged 45 to 65 who received an inactivated influenza vaccine. Each CDR3 is given with its conserved first and last residue. Each record gives: V gene, D gene, CDR3 length, clone size, J gene, CDR3 DNA, CDR3 protein. The D gene is left open where the match is weak. Some rows mark clone size as missing; the rest say once, few, many or name a class of expanded clone.

v_call: TRBV3-1; d_call: NA; cdr3_length: 14; clone_size: few; j_call: TRBJ1-1; cdr3_nt: TGTGCCAGCAGCGACAAACTTTTGAACACTGAAGCTTTCTTT; cdr3_aa: CASSDKLLNTEAFF
v_call: TRBV24-1; d_call: NA; cdr3_length: 14; clone_size: many; j_call: TRBJ2-3; cdr3_nt: TGTGCCACCAGTGACCGGACTGGTACCAATACGCAGTATTTT; cdr3_aa: CATSDRTGTNTQYF
v_call: TRBV12-3/TRBV12-4; d_call: TRBD1; cdr3_length: 15; clone_size: many; j_call: TRBJ2-1; cdr3_nt: TGTGCCAGCAGTTTTAGTTGGACAGGGGACGGTGAGCAGTTCTTC; cdr3_aa: CASSFSWTGDGEQFF
v_call: TRBV7-8; d_call: TRBD1; cdr3_length: 16; clone_size: few; j_call: TRBJ1-2; cdr3_nt: TGTGCCAGCAGCTTAGATGGGACAGGGGGCGCGGGCGGCTACACCTTC; cdr3_aa: CASSLDGTGGAGGYTF
v_call: TRBV7-2; d_call: NA; cdr3_length: 12; clone_size: few; j_call: TRBJ2-1; cdr3_nt: TGTGCCAGCACCGTCGAAGCGGATGAGCAGTTCTTC; cdr3_aa: CASTVEADEQFF
v_call: TRBV6-2/TRBV6-3; d_call: TRBD1; cdr3_length: 12; clone_size: NA; j_call: TRBJ1-2; cdr3_nt: TGTGCCAGCAAGAGGGACAGGGATGACTACACCTTC; cdr3_aa: CASKRDRDDYTF
v_call: TRBV11-1; d_call: NA; cdr3_length: 14; clone_size: many; j_call: TRBJ2-3; cdr3_nt: TGTGCCAGCAGCTTATCCGGGCCCCCAGATACGCAGTATTTT; cdr3_aa: CASSLSGPPDTQYF
v_call: TRBV5-1; d_call: NA; cdr3_length: 13; clone_size: NA; j_call: TRBJ2-7; cdr3_nt: TGCGCCAGCAGCTTGGCCACGGGTTACGAGCAGTACTTC; cdr3_aa: CASSLATGYEQYF
v_call: TRBV28; d_call: TRBD2; cdr3_length: 16; clone_size: many; j_call: TRBJ2-3; cdr3_nt: TGTGCCAGCAGCAGGACTAGCGGGGGGATCACAGATACGCAGTATTTT; cdr3_aa: CASSRTSGGITDTQYF
v_call: TRBV4-3; d_call: NA; cdr3_length: 16; clone_size: NA; j_call: TRBJ2-7; cdr3_nt: TGCGCCAGCAGCCAGGAACGGGACGTAACCTCCTACGAGCAGTACTTC; cdr3_aa: CASSQERDVTSYEQYF
v_call: TRBV20-1; d_call: TRBD2; cdr3_length: 13; clone_size: many; j_call: TRBJ2-5; cdr3_nt: TGCAGTGCTCCTAGGGGAGGGCTGGGGACCCAGTACTTC; cdr3_aa: CSAPRGGLGTQYF
v_call: TRBV5-1; d_call: NA; cdr3_length: 13; clone_size: few; j_call: TRBJ1-1; cdr3_nt: TGCGCCAGCATCCGGGGGTATGGCACTGAAGCTTTCTTT; cdr3_aa: CASIRGYGTEAFF
v_call: TRBV12-3/TRBV12-4; d_call: NA; cdr3_length: 15; clone_size: few; j_call: TRBJ1-3; cdr3_nt: TGTGCCAGCACCCAGGAAGGAGCCGCTGGAAACACCATATATTTT; cdr3_aa: CASTQEGAAGNTIYF
v_call: TRBV7-2; d_call: TRBD2; cdr3_length: 13; clone_size: NA; j_call: TRBJ2-3; cdr3_nt: TGTGGCGCGACTAGCGGGGTTGAAGATACGCAGTATTTT; cdr3_aa: CGATSGVEDTQYF
v_call: TRBV6-1; d_call: NA; cdr3_length: 15; clone_size: few; j_call: TRBJ1-6; cdr3_nt: TGTGCCAGCAGTCCCCGGACGTTGGTTAATTCACCCCTCCACTTT; cdr3_aa: CASSPRTLVNSPLHF
v_call: TRBV9; d_call: NA; cdr3_length: 14; clone_size: NA; j_call: TRBJ2-1; cdr3_nt: TGTGCCAGCAGCGTAGACACCTCGGGCAATGAGCAGTTCTTC; cdr3_aa: CASSVDTSGNEQFF
v_call: TRBV29-1; d_call: TRBD1; cdr3_length: 21; clone_size: many; j_call: TRBJ1-2; cdr3_nt: TGCAGCGTTGAAGATCCGTGGGTACAGGGGAACTCTCGCCGCACGCAATGGGGCTACACCTTC; cdr3_aa: CSVEDPWVQGNSRRTQWGYTF
v_call: TRBV12-3/TRBV12-4; d_call: NA; cdr3_length: 18; clone_size: NA; j_call: TRBJ2-3; cdr3_nt: TGTGCCAGCAGTTTAGCGTTTTTGTCAGACTGGAATACAGATACGCAGTATTTT; cdr3_aa: CASSLAFLSDWNTDTQYF
v_call: TRBV12-3/TRBV12-4; d_call: TRBD2; cdr3_length: 14; clone_size: few; j_call: TRBJ2-5; cdr3_nt: TGTGCCAGCACCGATCGGACTAGCTGGGAGACCCAGTACTTC; cdr3_aa: CASTDRTSWETQYF
v_call: TRBV28; d_call: NA; cdr3_length: 16; clone_size: NA; j_call: TRBJ2-6; cdr3_nt: TGTGCCAGCAGTTCCCCCGAGGTTTCTGGGGCCAACGTCCTGACTTTC; cdr3_aa: CASSSPEVSGANVLTF
v_call: TRBV7-9; d_call: NA; cdr3_length: 14; clone_size: few; j_call: TRBJ2-2; cdr3_nt: TGTGCCAGCAGCTTACACCAAGAGGGCGGGGAGCTGTTTTTT; cdr3_aa: CASSLHQEGGELFF
v_call: TRBV29-1; d_call: TRBD2; cdr3_length: 15; clone_size: NA; j_call: TRBJ2-1; cdr3_nt: TGCAGCGTGAGCACCATAGCGGGAGGATACAATGAGCAGTTCTTC; cdr3_aa: CSVSTIAGGYNEQFF
v_call: TRBV5-5; d_call: NA; cdr3_length: 16; clone_size: NA; j_call: TRBJ1-3; cdr3_nt: TGTGCCAGCAGCTGGCCTTCTAGAGGCTCTGGAAACACCATATATTTT; cdr3_aa: CASSWPSRGSGNTIYF
v_call: TRBV3-1; d_call: TRBD1; cdr3_length: 16; clone_size: NA; j_call: TRBJ2-5; cdr3_nt: TGTGCCAGCAGCACCCGGGACAGGGGCGACAAAGAGACCCAGTACTTC; cdr3_aa: CASSTRDRGDKETQYF
v_call: TRBV9; d_call: TRBD2; cdr3_length: 18; clone_size: NA; j_call: TRBJ2-2; cdr3_nt: TGTGCCAGCAGCGAAGGGACTAGCCCCGGATCAAACACCGGGGAGCTGTTTTTT; cdr3_aa: CASSEGTSPGSNTGELFF
v_call: TRBV15; d_call: NA; cdr3_length: 14; clone_size: few; j_call: TRBJ2-7; cdr3_nt: TGTGCCACCAGCAGAGAACAAGGCCCCTACGAGCAGTACTTC; cdr3_aa: CATSREQGPYEQYF
v_call: TRBV4-3; d_call: TRBD2; cdr3_length: 17; clone_size: NA; j_call: TRBJ2-3; cdr3_nt: TGCGCCAGCAGCCAAGGGCGACTAGCGGGAGGGCCAGATACGCAGTATTTT; cdr3_aa: CASSQGRLAGGPDTQYF
v_call: TRBV12-3/TRBV12-4; d_call: NA; cdr3_length: 12; clone_size: few; j_call: TRBJ2-1; cdr3_nt: TGTGCCATCCAGCTTAGCGGTAATGAGCAGTTCTTC; cdr3_aa: CAIQLSGNEQFF
v_call: TRBV20-1; d_call: TRBD2; cdr3_length: 16; clone_size: few; j_call: TRBJ2-7; cdr3_nt: TGCAGTGCCCGCTCTATTAGGACTAGCGGGAATTACGAGCAGTACTTC; cdr3_aa: CSARSIRTSGNYEQYF
v_call: TRBV4-1; d_call: NA; cdr3_length: 15; clone_size: many; j_call: TRBJ1-2; cdr3_nt: TGCGCCAGCAGCCCGCAGCCGGGACCTAACTATGGCTACACCTTC; cdr3_aa: CASSPQPGPNYGYTF
v_call: TRBV5-1; d_call: NA; cdr3_length: 15; clone_size: few; j_call: TRBJ2-5; cdr3_nt: TGCGCCAGCAGCCAAAACCAGGGAATCCAAGAGACCCAGTACTTC; cdr3_aa: CASSQNQGIQETQYF
v_call: TRBV7-9; d_call: TRBD1; cdr3_length: 16; clone_size: few; j_call: TRBJ2-1; cdr3_nt: TGTGCCAGCAGCTCAACAGGGGCGGTCTCCTACAATGAGCAGTTCTTC; cdr3_aa: CASSSTGAVSYNEQFF
v_call: TRBV29-1; d_call: TRBD2; cdr3_length: 13; clone_size: many; j_call: TRBJ2-5; cdr3_nt: TGCAGCGGCGGGACTAGCGGATGGGAGACCCAGTACTTC; cdr3_aa: CSGGTSGWETQYF
v_call: TRBV29-1; d_call: NA; cdr3_length: 13; clone_size: many; j_call: TRBJ2-2; cdr3_nt: TGCAGCGTCGGACGTCCCTTCGCCGGGGAGCTGTTTTTT; cdr3_aa: CSVGRPFAGELFF
v_call: TRBV29-1; d_call: NA; cdr3_length: 12; clone_size: few; j_call: TRBJ2-1; cdr3_nt: TGCAGCGTGGACGGAGCTCGGAATGAGCAGTTCTTC; cdr3_aa: CSVDGARNEQFF
v_call: TRBV4-3; d_call: NA; cdr3_length: 15; clone_size: NA; j_call: TRBJ2-2; cdr3_nt: TGCGCCAGCAGCCAAGAAGTCGCACGCACCGGGGAGCTGTTTTTT; cdr3_aa: CASSQEVARTGELFF
v_call: TRBV5-5; d_call: TRBD1; cdr3_length: 15; clone_size: few; j_call: TRBJ2-1; cdr3_nt: TGTGCCAGCAGCTTGCAGGGGGCTTCTGGCAATGAGCAGTTCTTC; cdr3_aa: CASSLQGASGNEQFF
v_call: TRBV20-1; d_call: TRBD2; cdr3_length: 13; clone_size: NA; j_call: TRBJ2-7; cdr3_nt: TGCAGTGCACCCGGGACTAACTCCTACGAGCAGTACTTC; cdr3_aa: CSAPGTNSYEQYF
v_call: TRBV20-1; d_call: TRBD1; cdr3_length: 12; clone_size: few; j_call: TRBJ2-1; cdr3_nt: TGCACTACCAGGGGGATAAACAATGAGCAGTTCTTC; cdr3_aa: CTTRGINNEQFF
v_call: TRBV4-3; d_call: NA; cdr3_length: 14; clone_size: many; j_call: TRBJ2-2; cdr3_nt: TGCGCCAGCAGCCGGGGACCTAACACCGGGGAGCTGTTTTTT; cdr3_aa: CASSRGPNTGELFF
v_call: TRBV29-1; d_call: NA; cdr3_length: 14; clone_size: few; j_call: TRBJ2-7; cdr3_nt: TGCAGCGTCGGAGAGGGAAGCTCATCCTACGAGCAGTACTTC; cdr3_aa: CSVGEGSSSYEQYF
v_call: TRBV4-1; d_call: NA; cdr3_length: 15; clone_size: few; j_call: TRBJ2-7; cdr3_nt: TGCGCCAGCAGCCTCCGAGGGGGGGGCCCCTACGAGCAGTACTTC; cdr3_aa: CASSLRGGGPYEQYF
v_call: TRBV5-1; d_call: NA; cdr3_length: 15; clone_size: many; j_call: TRBJ1-1; cdr3_nt: TGCGCCAGCAGCTCGAGACAGGCGTTGAACACTGAAGCTTTCTTT; cdr3_aa: CASSSRQALNTEAFF
v_call: TRBV6-4; d_call: NA; cdr3_length: 13; clone_size: few; j_call: TRBJ2-1; cdr3_nt: TGTGCCAGCAGTGACTCGCCCTACAATGAGCAGTTCTTC; cdr3_aa: CASSDSPYNEQFF
v_call: TRBV18; d_call: NA; cdr3_length: 14; clone_size: few; j_call: TRBJ1-2; cdr3_nt: TGTGCCAGCTCACCACACCAGGCCCTGGATGGCTACACCTTC; cdr3_aa: CASSPHQALDGYTF
v_call: TRBV20-1; d_call: TRBD2; cdr3_length: 14; clone_size: few; j_call: TRBJ2-1; cdr3_nt: TGCAGTGCTAGTCAGGCTAGCGGATACAATGAGCAGTTCTTC; cdr3_aa: CSASQASGYNEQFF
v_call: TRBV24-1; d_call: TRBD2; cdr3_length: 13; clone_size: NA; j_call: TRBJ2-7; cdr3_nt: TGTGCCACCAGCGGGAGGGACTCCTACGAGCAGTACTTC; cdr3_aa: CATSGRDSYEQYF
v_call: TRBV10-3; d_call: TRBD1; cdr3_length: 14; clone_size: NA; j_call: TRBJ2-3; cdr3_nt: TGTGCCATCAAAAGAGGACAGGGGACAGATACGCAGTATTTT; cdr3_aa: CAIKRGQGTDTQYF
v_call: TRBV5-6; d_call: TRBD2; cdr3_length: 18; clone_size: few; j_call: TRBJ2-1; cdr3_nt: TGTGCCAGCAGCTTGGGACCGGGACTAGCGGGGGGTTACAATGAGCAGTTCTTC; cdr3_aa: CASSLGPGLAGGYNEQFF
v_call: TRBV3-1; d_call: TRBD1; cdr3_length: 15; clone_size: few; j_call: TRBJ1-2; cdr3_nt: TGTGCCAGCAGCCATCCGGGACAGGGGCTAAATGGCTACACCTTC; cdr3_aa: CASSHPGQGLNGYTF
v_call: TRBV15; d_call: NA; cdr3_length: 13; clone_size: NA; j_call: TRBJ2-7; cdr3_nt: TGTGCCACCAGCAGAGTCGGGTCCTACGAGCAGTACTTC; cdr3_aa: CATSRVGSYEQYF
v_call: TRBV7-6; d_call: NA; cdr3_length: 15; clone_size: many; j_call: TRBJ2-3; cdr3_nt: TGTGCCAGCAGCTTAGCCCCAGCTTGGACAGATACGCAGTATTTT; cdr3_aa: CASSLAPAWTDTQYF
v_call: TRBV11-2; d_call: NA; cdr3_length: 18; clone_size: NA; j_call: TRBJ1-5; cdr3_nt: TGTGCCAGCAGCTTAGTTGCGACGGGGGGGAATAGCAATCAGCCCCAGCATTTT; cdr3_aa: CASSLVATGGNSNQPQHF
v_call: TRBV29-1; d_call: NA; cdr3_length: 10; clone_size: many; j_call: TRBJ1-2; cdr3_nt: TGCAGCGTTGGTCAAGGAGGCTACACCTTC; cdr3_aa: CSVGQGGYTF
v_call: TRBV3-1; d_call: NA; cdr3_length: 14; clone_size: few; j_call: TRBJ2-5; cdr3_nt: TGTGCCAGCAGCCCCAGTACCCTCCAAGAGACCCAGTACTTC; cdr3_aa: CASSPSTLQETQYF
v_call: TRBV15; d_call: NA; cdr3_length: 15; clone_size: NA; j_call: TRBJ1-2; cdr3_nt: TGTGCCACCAGCAGCATTGGGGGCGGGTCCTCAGCTTCCCACTTC; cdr3_aa: CATSSIGGGSSASHF
v_call: TRBV3-1; d_call: NA; cdr3_length: 13; clone_size: many; j_call: TRBJ2-5; cdr3_nt: TGTGCCAGCAGCCAAGGGATTAAAGAGACCCAGTACTTC; cdr3_aa: CASSQGIKETQYF